Included here is one T cell receptor beta chain sequence, with context. No antigen is known for it. The source of the sample is a study of blood T cells in healthy people across ages. It was with a sample-barcoded 5' primer and a J-beta primer mix that a second PCR of roughly 6 to 11 cycles was run. In TCRdb, the 5' RACE reads were re-called with MiXCR into one record per CDR3 protein. The sample contains about 730,000 distinct CDR3 sequences, roughly two fifths of which appear only once. General study findings and limits: Estimates of total diversity, which came from one million sequenced T cells, were considered to be underestimates.

This CDR3 is 10 amino acids long. Germline V gives CDR1 LGHNA, CDR2 YNFKEQ. The V end lost 8 bases, the J end lost 4 bases, and 5 bases lay between the germline ends. This TCR was sampled from an older woman in good health. Sequenced input: blood. The chain combines TRBV4-2 with TRBJ2-5; D gene uncertain. The CDR3: CASLGETQYF. In DNA, the CDR3 is TGTGCCAGCCTGGGAGAGACCCAGTACTTC.